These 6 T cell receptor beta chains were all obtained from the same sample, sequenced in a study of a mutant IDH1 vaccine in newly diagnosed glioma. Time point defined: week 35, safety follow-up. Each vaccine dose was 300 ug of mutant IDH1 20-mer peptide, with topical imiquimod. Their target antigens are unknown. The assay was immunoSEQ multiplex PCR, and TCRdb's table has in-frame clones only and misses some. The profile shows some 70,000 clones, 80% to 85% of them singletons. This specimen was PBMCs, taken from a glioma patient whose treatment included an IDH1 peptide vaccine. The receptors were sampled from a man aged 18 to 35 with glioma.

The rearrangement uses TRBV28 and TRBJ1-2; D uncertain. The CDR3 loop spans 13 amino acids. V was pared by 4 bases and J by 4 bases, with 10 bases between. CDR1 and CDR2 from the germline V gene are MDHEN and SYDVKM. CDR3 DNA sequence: TGTGCCAGCAGTTATGACGGACGCTATGGCTACACCTTC. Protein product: CASSYDGRYGYTF.

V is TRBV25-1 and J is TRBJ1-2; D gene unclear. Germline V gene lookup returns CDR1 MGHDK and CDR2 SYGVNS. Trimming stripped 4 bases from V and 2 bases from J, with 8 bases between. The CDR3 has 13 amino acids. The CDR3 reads CASSVHSNYGYTF. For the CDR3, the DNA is TGTGCCAGCAGTGTACACTCGAACTATGGCTACACCTTC.

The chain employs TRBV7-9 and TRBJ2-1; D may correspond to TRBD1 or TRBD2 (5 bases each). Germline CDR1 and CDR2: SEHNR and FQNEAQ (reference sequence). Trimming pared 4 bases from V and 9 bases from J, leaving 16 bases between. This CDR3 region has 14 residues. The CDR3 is CASSSPGAAGEQFF. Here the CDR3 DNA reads TGTGCCAGCAGCTCCCCCGGGGCAGCCGGTGAGCAGTTCTTC.

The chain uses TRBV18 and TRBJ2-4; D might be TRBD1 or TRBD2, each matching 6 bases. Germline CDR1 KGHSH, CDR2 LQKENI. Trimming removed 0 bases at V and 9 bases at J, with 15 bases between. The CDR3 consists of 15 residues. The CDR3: CASSPPVPGGTIQYF. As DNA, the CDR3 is TGTGCCAGCTCACCACCGGTACCCGGGGGCACCATTCAGTACTTC.

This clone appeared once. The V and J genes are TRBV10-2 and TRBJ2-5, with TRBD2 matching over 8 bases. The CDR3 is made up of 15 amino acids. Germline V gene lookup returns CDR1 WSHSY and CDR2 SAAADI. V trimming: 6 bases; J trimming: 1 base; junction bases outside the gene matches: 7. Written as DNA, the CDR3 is TGCGCCAGCAGCCTGGCGGGGGGTATCCAAGAGACCCAGTACTTC. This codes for CASSLAGGIQETQYF.

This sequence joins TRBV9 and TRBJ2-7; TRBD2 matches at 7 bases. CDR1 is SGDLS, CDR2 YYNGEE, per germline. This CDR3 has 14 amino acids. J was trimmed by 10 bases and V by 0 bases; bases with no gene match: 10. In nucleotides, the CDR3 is TGTGCCAGCAGCGTAGAGGCTAGCGGACCTCAACAGTACTTC. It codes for CASSVEASGPQQYF.